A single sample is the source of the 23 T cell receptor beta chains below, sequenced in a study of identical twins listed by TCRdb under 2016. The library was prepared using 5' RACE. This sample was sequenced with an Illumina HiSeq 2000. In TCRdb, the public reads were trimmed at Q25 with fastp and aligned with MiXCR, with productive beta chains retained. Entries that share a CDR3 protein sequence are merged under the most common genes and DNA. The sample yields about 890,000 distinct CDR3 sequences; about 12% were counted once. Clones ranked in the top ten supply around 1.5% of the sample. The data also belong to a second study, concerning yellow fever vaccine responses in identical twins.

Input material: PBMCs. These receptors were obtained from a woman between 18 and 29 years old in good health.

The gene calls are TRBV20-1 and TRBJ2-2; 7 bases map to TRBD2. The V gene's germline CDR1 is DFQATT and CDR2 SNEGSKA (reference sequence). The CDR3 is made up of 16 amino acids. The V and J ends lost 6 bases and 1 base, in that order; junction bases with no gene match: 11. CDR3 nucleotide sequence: TGCAGTGCCACAAGGGGAGGGCGGGGGAACACCGGGGAGCTGTTTTTT. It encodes CSATRGGRGNTGELFF.

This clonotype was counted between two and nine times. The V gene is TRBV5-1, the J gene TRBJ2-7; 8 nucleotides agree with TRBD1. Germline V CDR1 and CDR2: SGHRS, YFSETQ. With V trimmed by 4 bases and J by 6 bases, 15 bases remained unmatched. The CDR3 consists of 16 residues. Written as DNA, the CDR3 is TGCGCCAGCAGCCCTCGAGGACAGGGAGTAACCATCGAGCAGTACGTC. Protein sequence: CASSPRGQGVTIEQYV.

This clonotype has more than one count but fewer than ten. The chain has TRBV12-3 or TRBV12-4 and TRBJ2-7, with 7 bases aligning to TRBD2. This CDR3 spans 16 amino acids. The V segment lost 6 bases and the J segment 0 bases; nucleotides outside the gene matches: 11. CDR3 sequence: CASSPRGGRSSYEQYF. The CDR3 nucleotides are TGTGCCAGCAGCCCACGGGGAGGGAGGTCCTCCTACGAGCAGTACTTC.

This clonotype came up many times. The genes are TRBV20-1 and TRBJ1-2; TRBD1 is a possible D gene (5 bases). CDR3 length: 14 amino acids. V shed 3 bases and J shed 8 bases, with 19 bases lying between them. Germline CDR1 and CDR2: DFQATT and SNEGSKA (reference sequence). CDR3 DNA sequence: TGCAGTGCTAGTCAATTTCAGGGACCTGGGGGCTACACCTTC. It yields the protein CSASQFQGPGGYTF.

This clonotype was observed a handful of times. The DNA of the CDR3 is TGCGCCAGCAGCTTTTCGGTTCAGGAGCTACGTGAAGCTTTCTTT. Amino acid sequence: CASSFSVQELREAFF. The chain uses TRBV5-1 and TRBJ1-1; D unresolved. Germline CDR1 reads SGHRS; CDR2 reads YFSETQ. Trimming stripped 2 bases from V and 7 bases from J, with 18 bases between. The CDR3 length is 15 residues.

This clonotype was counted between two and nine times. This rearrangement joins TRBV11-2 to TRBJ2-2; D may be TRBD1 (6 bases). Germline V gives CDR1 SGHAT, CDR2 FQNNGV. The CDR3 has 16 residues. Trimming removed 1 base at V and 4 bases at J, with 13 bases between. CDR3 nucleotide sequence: TGTGCCAGCAGCTTAGCTGGGCAGGGGTCCACCGGGGAGCTGTTTTTT. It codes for CASSLAGQGSTGELFF. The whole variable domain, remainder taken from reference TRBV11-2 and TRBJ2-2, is EAGVAQSPRYKIIEKRQSVAFWCNPISGHATLYWYQQILGQGPKLLIQFQNNGVVDDSQLPKDRFSAERLKGVDSTLKIQPAKLEDSAVYLCASSLAGQGSTGELFFGEGSRLTVL.

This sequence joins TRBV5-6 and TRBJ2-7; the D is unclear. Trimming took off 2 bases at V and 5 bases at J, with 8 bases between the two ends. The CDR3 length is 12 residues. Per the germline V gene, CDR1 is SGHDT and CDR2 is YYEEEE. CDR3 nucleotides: TGTGCCAGCAGCTTTTTACGTCACGAGCAGTACGTC. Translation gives CASSFLRHEQYV.

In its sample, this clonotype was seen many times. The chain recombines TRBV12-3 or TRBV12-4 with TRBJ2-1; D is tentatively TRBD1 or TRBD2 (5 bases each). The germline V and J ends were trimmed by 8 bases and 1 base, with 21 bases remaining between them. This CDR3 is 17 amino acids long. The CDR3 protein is CASSTGQASPSYNEQFF. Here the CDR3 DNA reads TGTGCCAGCTCAACAGGTCAGGCTAGCCCGTCCTACAATGAGCAGTTCTTC.

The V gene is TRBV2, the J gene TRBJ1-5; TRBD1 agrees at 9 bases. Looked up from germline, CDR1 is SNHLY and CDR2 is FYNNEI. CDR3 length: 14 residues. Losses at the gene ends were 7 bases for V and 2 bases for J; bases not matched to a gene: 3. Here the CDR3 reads CASNGDRGNQPQHF. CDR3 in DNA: TGTGCCAGCAACGGGGACAGGGGCAATCAGCCCCAGCATTTT.

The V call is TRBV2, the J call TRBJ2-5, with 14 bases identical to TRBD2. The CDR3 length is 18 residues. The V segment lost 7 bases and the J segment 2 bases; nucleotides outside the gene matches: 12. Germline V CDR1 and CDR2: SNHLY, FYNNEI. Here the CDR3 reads CASIPGTSGSRSQETQYF. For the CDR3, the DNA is TGTGCCAGCATCCCCGGGACTAGCGGGAGTAGGTCGCAAGAGACCCAGTACTTC.

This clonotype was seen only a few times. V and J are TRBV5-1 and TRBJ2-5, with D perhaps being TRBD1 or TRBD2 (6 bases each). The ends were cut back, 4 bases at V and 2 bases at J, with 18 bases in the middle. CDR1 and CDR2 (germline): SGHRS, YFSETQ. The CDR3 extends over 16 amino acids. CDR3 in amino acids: CASSRSGGYLQETQYF. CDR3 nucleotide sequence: TGCGCCAGCAGCCGATCCGGGGGCTATTTACAAGAGACCCAGTACTTC.

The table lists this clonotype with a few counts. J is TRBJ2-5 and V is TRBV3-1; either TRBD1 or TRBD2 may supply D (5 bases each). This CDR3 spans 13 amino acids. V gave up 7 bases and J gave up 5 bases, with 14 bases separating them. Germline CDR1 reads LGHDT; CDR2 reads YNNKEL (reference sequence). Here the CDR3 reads CASNQLGVETQYF. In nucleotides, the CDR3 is TGTGCCAGCAACCAGCTGGGGGTCGAGACCCAGTACTTC.

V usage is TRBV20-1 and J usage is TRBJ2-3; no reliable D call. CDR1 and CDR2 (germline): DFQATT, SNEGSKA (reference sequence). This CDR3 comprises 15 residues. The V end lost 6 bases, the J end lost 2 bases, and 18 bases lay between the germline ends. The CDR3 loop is CSARTITSNTDTQYF. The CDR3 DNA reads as TGCAGTGCCCGAACGATCACTTCTAACACAGATACGCAGTATTTT.

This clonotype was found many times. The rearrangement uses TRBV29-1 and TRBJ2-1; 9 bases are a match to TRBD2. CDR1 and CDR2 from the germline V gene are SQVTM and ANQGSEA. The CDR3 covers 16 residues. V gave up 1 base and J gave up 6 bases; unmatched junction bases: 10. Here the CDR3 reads CSVEVLAGGFGNEQFF. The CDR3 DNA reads TGCAGCGTTGAAGTGTTGGCGGGAGGGTTCGGCAATGAGCAGTTCTTC.

CDR3 sequence: CASSLSTGHADTQYF. Written as DNA, the CDR3 is TGTGCCAGCAGTTTGTCGACAGGGCATGCAGATACGCAGTATTTT. V and J are TRBV12-3 or TRBV12-4 and TRBJ2-3; 7 nucleotides agree with TRBD1. The trim removed 3 bases at V and 4 bases at J, leaving 7 bases unmatched. The CDR3 has 15 residues.

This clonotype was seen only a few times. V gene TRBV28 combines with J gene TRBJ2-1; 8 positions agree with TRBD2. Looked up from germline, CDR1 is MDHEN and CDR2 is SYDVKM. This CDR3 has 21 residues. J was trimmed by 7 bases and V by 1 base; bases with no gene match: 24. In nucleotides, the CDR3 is TGTGCCAGCAGTTTATCCCGGGGATCTCCCCAAGTAAGCGGGAGAACAAATGAGCAGTTCTTC. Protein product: CASSLSRGSPQVSGRTNEQFF.

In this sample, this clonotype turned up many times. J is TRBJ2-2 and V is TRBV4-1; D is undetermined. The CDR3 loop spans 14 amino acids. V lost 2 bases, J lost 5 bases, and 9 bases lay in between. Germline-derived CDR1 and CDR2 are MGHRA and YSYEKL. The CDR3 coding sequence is TGCGCCAGCAGCCAACCCCTTGGGACCGGGGAGCTGTTTTTT. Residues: CASSQPLGTGELFF.

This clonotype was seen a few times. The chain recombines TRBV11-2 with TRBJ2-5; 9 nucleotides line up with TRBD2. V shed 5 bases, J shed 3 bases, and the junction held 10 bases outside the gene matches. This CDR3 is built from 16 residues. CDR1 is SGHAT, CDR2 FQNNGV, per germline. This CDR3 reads CASSPGGRGGKETQYF. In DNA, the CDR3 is TGTGCCAGCAGCCCTGGGGGGCGGGGGGGAAAAGAGACCCAGTACTTC.

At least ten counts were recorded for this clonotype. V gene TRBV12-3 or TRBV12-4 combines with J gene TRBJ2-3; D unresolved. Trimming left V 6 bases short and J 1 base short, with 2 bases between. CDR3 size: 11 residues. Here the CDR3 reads CASRRTDTQYF. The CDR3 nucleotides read TGTGCCAGCAGACGCACAGATACGCAGTATTTT.

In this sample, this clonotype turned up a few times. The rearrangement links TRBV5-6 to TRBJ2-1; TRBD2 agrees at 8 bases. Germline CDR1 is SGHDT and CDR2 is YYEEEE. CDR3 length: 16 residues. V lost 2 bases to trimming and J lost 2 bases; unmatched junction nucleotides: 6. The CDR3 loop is CASSLSPTSAYNEQFF. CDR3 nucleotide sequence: TGTGCCAGCAGCTTATCCCCGACTAGCGCCTACAATGAGCAGTTCTTC.

CDR3 bases: TGTGCCAGCAGCCAACGACAGGGGTTGAGAAATGAGCAGTTCTTC. This gives the protein CASSQRQGLRNEQFF. This sequence joins TRBV14 and TRBJ2-1; 8 bases agree with TRBD1. Germline-derived CDR1 and CDR2 are SGHDN and FVKESK. V gave up 2 bases and J gave up 7 bases; unmatched junction bases: 7. The CDR3 totals 15 residues.

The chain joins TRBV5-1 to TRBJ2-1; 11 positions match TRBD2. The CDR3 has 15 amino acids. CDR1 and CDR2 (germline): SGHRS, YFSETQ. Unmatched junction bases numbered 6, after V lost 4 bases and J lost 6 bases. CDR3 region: CASSLIAGGGNEQFF. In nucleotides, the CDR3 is TGCGCCAGCAGCCTGATAGCGGGGGGGGGCAATGAGCAGTTCTTC.

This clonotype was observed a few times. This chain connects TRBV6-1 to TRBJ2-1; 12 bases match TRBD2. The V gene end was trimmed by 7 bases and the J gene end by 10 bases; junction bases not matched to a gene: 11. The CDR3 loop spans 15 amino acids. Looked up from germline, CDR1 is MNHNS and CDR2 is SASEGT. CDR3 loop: CASKVRLAGAREQFF. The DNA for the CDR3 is TGTGCCAGCAAAGTAAGACTAGCGGGGGCAAGGGAGCAGTTCTTC.